This T cell receptor (beta chain) was captured by sequencing in a study of CD8 T cells in ankylosing spondylitis. Whole-study results and caveats: Disease-linked clones displayed a CD8+ phenotype and appeared relatively rarely in peripheral blood.

TCRdb reprocessed the 5' RACE reads with MiXCR, giving one entry per CDR3 protein. The repertoire holds 250,000 or so distinct CDR3 sequences, 15% to 20% seen once, with around 32% in the top ten. About this clonotype: Its antigen is not identified.

The CDR3 is 12 amino acids. The germline V gene encodes CDR1 SEHNR and CDR2 FQNEAQ (reference sequence). Trimming took 5 bases from V and 5 from J, leaving 9 bases between them. The specimen was blood, either unsorted or a sorted T cell fraction (not recorded which). The TCR comes from a male donor with ankylosing spondylitis or in good health (not recorded which). V usage is TRBV7-9 and J usage is TRBJ2-5; D gene ambiguous. Here the CDR3 DNA reads TGTGCCAGCAGCCCCAGTCTTGAGACCCAGTACTTC. Protein sequence: CASSPSLETQYF.